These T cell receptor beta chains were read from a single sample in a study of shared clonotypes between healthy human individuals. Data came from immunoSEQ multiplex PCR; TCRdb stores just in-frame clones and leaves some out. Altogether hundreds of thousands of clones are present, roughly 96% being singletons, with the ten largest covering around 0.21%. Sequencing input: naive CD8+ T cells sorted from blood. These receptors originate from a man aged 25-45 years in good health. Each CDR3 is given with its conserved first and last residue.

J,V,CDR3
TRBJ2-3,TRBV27,CASHSSSTDTQYF
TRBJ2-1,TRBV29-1,CSVEGTSGSGSYNEQFF
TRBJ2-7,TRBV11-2,CASSLWTSFSEQYF
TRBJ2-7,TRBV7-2,CASSLDRGDWDEQYF
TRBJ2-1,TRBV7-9,CASSSTPGSSFNNEQFF
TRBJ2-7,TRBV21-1,CASSKGRCEQYF
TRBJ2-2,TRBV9,CASSSGQVNTGELFF
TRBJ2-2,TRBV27,CASSPSVATGELFF
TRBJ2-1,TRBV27,CASSLSSSGTYNEQFF
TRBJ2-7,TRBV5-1,CASSYRVKYEQYF
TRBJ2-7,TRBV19,CASSIGAWTSGTYEQYF
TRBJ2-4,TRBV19,CASSPRIRQIIAKNIQYF
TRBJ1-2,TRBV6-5,CASIEGSPFIGYTF
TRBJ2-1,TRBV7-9,CASSFPLLEVQFF
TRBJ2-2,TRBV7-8,CASSLASFGELFF
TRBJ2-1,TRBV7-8,CASSKHEGEQAEQFF
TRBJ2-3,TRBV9,CASSVGASTKSTDTQYF
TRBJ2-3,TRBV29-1,CSVEGKGVTDTQYF
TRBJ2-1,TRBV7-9,CASSLPGGRVGGNEQFF
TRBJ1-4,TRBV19,CASSIPRGRNEKLFF
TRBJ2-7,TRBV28,CASSSGDYREQYF
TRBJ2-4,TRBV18,CASSLSRGPHAKNIQYF
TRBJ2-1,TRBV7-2,CASSLAVGQKLNNEQFF
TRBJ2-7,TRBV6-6,CASSDSTGRYEQYF
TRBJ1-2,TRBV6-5,CASSYGTDDNYGYTF
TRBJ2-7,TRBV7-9,CASSRDNSYEQYF
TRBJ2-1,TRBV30,CAWKGRGGSYNEQFF
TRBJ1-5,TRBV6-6,CASSYADRLDQPQHF
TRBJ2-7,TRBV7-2,CASSLILASTYEQYF
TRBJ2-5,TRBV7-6,CASSLDPGQETQYF
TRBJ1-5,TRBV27,CASSRLGQGAQPQHF
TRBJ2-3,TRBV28,CASSPGQGFRTDTQYF
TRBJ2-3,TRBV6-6,CASSYSRQGAKATQYF
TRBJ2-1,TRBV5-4,CASSAGSFEFF
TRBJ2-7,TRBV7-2,CASSLYIGSDYEQYF
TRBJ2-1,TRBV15,CATSSGRLAGAMKQFF